This T cell receptor beta chain emerged from a study of T cell responses to AZD1222 COVID-19 vaccine. Study summary: Investigators merged groups given second doses at roughly 4 or roughly 12 weeks. Study-wide points: Without day 14 samples, only post-peak T cell repertoires were studied. It was only a handful of AZD1222 recipients who were seropositive at baseline. Clonal diversity was possibly underestimated, and the donors were mostly white British, with more females.

Clones were read by immunoSEQ multiplex PCR, and TCRdb kept only the in-frame ones, dropping some. The table shows 100,000 or so clones, with 87% occurring only once. The germline V gene has CDR1 KGHDR and CDR2 SFDVKD. Trimming removed 5 bases at V and 0 bases at J, with 11 bases between. This CDR3 has 15 amino acids. As to this clone: What it binds is unknown.

The V gene is TRBV24-1, the J gene TRBJ2-3; D is possibly TRBD1 (6 bases). This specimen consisted of peripheral blood, obtained on day 0 of AZD1222 vaccination. The sequence derives from an adult in good health. This CDR3 reads CATSGDGQSTDTQYF. CDR3 in DNA: TGTGCCACCAGTGGAGACGGACAGAGCACAGATACGCAGTATTTT.